This T cell receptor beta chain was profiled in a study of T cell repertoires and HLA-DP antigens listed by TCRdb under 2018. For the study in its entirety: Using HeLa cells transduced to present allogeneic HLA-DP, the study set up an in vitro model of CD4+ T cell alloreactivity. One alloantigen differed from self by one peptide-binding groove amino acid, whereas the other differed by ten, modelling structurally similar versus dissimilar alloantigens. Average DNA input was around 220 ng for sorted CD137+CD4+ samples, compared with 1,200 ng for pre-culture CD4+ samples. The three donors were two male and one female, with ages ranging from the 18-to-29 to the 60-to-69 age band.

V is clipped by 4 bases and J by 0 bases, and the sequence between their germline boundaries is 15 bases long. For CDR1 and CDR2, the germline V gene lists KGHSH and LQKENI. Spanning cysteine to phenylalanine, the CDR3 consists of 16 amino acids. Only the CDR3 DNA is retained, 48 bases long and in frame from the first base. General conclusions and limits of the study: The naive and memory CD4+ repertoires were not analysed as separate populations. Clones undetected before culture had an average cumulative frequency of approximately 35% against one allele versus 50.6% against the other. The study was limited by having just a few donors, by relying on a non-physiological HeLa antigen-presenting system, and by using total CD4+ cells as responders. Similar clonality (roughly 0.4) was observed for sorted CD137+ cells against both alloantigens, and this clonality was much higher than that observed in pre-culture samples (approximately 0.043).

In its sample, this clone was seen a few times. The specificity of this receptor is unknown. One base away there is no much larger clone; base qualities are not given. Magnetic bead negative selection was used to isolate untouched CD4+ T cells from Ficoll-separated PBMC, with an average purity of about 98%. Untouched CD4+ T cells were isolated with magnetic beads from Ficoll-separated PBMC, and a purity of approximately 98% was reached with negligible CD8+ contamination. Peripheral blood mononuclear cells were supplied by the buffy coats of three healthy blood donors, who served as the study donors. All three donors were CMV seronegative. Genomic DNA was extracted with the DNeasy Blood & Tissue Kit. TCRB sequencing was performed on genomic DNA from sorted CD137+CD4+ cells and pre-culture CD4+ baseline samples from each subject. TCRB CDR3 regions were amplified with the immunoSEQ multiplex PCR using forward primers for 54 TRBV segments and reverse primers for 13 TRBJ segments. For pre-culture CD4+ samples, sequencing was done at deep resolution with a target of some 200,000 T cell genomes. Sequencing of the amplicons on an Illumina HiSeq System generated 87 bp reads spanning the CDR3. In the authors' own workflow: PCR and sequencing errors in the reads were corrected, and CDR3 regions were defined by aligning to IMGT reference sequences. Synthetic template pools were used to estimate counts of templates and unique rearrangements. Clonality was calculated as 1 minus Pielou's evenness. The Daley-Smith estimator was used to estimate richness. Repertoire overlap was measured with Morisita's index. A clone counted as low-abundance if it appeared in cultured samples but went undetected in the pre-culture repertoire of the same donor. As stored in TCRdb, this immuneACCESS dataset retains in-frame rearrangements with V and J assigned. A fraction of the clones does not appear; measured against another copy, unresolved V genes explain less than half of the discrepancy, and the remainder lacks a known reason. V, J and clone size reflect that table, while D and trimming were determined from the DNA. In this sample the table shows approximately 100,000 clones, roughly 86% of which occur a single time. The ten largest make up roughly 1.6% of the sample.

The clonotype originates from a man aged 45-65 years in good health and CMV-seronegative. The sequenced sample was CD4+ T cells from PBMCs. The chain uses TRBV18 and TRBJ1-1; matching of 6 bases hints at TRBD1 as the D gene. CDR3 sequence: CASSLRQDSLNTEAFF. At the DNA level, the sequence is TGTGCCAGCTCACTGCGACAGGATAGCTTGAACACTGAAGCTTTCTTT.